This T cell receptor beta chain appears in the sequencing data of a study of T cell responses to AZD1222 COVID-19 vaccine. Study overall: Both about-4-week and about-12-week second-dose recipients were combined.

Some clones are missing from TCRdb's copy, which holds only in-frame ones; the method was immunoSEQ multiplex PCR. The sample yields some 100,000 clones, around 87% seen once. Concerning this clone: Antigen unknown.

From germline, CDR1 is SGHRS and CDR2 YFSETQ. This CDR3 has 14 residues. V was trimmed by 1 base and J by 0 bases, leaving 8 bases between them. General study results and limits: Donors in the cohort were predominantly white British and more often female, and clonal diversity was possibly underestimated. Across the whole spike, CD4 TCRs peaked at regions 160-218 and 743-854. Repertoires were collected only later (after the peak T cell response had occurred).

This sequence was found in an adult in good health. This rearrangement joins TRBV5-1 to TRBJ2-7, with D perhaps given as TRBD1 or TRBD2 (5 bases each). The starting material was peripheral blood, obtained on day 0 of AZD1222 vaccination. CDR3 loop: CASSLPGTSYEQYF. The CDR3 DNA sequence: TGCGCCAGCAGCTTGCCGGGGACCTCCTACGAGCAGTACTTC.